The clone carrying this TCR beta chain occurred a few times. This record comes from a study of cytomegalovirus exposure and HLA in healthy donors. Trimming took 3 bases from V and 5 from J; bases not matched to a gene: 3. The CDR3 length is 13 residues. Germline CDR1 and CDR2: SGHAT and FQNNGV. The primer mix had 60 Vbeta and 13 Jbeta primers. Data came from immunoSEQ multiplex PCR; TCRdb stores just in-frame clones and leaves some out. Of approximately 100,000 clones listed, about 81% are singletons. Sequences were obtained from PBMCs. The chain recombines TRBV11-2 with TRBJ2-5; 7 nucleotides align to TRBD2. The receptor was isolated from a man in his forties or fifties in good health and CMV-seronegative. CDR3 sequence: CASSLGGVETQYF. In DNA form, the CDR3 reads TGTGCCAGCAGCTTGGGAGGGGTTGAGACCCAGTACTTC.